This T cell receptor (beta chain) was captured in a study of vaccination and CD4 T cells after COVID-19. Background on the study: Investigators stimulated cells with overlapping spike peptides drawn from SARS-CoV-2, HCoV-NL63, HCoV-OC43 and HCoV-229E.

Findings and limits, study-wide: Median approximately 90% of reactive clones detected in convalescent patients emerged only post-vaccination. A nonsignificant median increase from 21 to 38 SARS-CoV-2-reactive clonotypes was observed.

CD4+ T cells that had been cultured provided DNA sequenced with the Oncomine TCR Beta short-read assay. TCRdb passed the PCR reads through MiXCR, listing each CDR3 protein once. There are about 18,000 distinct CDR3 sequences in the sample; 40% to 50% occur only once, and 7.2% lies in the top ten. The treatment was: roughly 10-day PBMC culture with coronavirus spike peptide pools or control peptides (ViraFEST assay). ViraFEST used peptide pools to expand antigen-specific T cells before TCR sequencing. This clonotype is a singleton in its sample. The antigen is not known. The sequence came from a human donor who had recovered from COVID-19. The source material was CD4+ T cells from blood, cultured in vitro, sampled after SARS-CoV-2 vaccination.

The DNA of the CDR3 is TGCAGCGGACATGGACAGGGGCTCACTGAAGCTTTCTTT. Translated, it gives CSGHGQGLTEAFF. The V call is TRBV29-1, the J call TRBJ1-1; 9 bases are shared with TRBD1. In germline, CDR1 is SQVTM, CDR2 ANQGSEA. This CDR3 has 13 residues. V trimming: 7 bases; J trimming: 4 bases; junction bases outside the gene matches: 7.